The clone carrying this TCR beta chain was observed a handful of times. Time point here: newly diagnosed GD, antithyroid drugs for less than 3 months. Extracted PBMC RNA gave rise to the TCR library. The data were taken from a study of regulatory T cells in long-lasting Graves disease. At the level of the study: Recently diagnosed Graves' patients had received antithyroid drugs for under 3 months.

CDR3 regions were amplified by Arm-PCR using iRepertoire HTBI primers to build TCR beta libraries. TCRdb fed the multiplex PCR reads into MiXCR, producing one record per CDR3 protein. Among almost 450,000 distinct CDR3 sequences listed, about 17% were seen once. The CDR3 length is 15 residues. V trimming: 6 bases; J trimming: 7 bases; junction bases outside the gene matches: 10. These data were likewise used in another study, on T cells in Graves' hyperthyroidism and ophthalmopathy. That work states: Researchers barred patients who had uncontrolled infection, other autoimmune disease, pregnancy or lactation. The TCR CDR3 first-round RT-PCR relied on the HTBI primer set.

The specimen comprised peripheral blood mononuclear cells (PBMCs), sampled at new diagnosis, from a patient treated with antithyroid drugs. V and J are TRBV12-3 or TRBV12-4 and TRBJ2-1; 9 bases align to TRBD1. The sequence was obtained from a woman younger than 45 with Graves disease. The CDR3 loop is CASSLGTGLRNEQFF. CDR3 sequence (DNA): TGTGCCAGCAGCCTAGGGACAGGGCTGCGGAATGAGCAGTTCTTC.